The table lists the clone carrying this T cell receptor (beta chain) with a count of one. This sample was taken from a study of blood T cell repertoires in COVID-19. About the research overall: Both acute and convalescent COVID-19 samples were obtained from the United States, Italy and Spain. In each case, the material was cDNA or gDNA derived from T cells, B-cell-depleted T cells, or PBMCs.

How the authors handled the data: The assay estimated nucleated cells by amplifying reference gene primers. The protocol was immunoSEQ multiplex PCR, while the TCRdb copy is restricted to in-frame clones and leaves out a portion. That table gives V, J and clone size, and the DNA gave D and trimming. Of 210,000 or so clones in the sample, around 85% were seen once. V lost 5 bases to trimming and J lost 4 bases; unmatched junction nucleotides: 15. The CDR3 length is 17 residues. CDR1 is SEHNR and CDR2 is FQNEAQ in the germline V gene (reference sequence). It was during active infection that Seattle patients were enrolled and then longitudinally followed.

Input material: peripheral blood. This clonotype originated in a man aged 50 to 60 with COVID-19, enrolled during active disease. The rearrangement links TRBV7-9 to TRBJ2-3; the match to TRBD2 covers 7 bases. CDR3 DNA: TGTGCCAGCAGCCCGGGTGGGGGAGGGTTCTTCGCAGATACGCAGTATTTT. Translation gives CASSPGGGGFFADTQYF.